This entry concerns a single TCR beta chain. The sample is drawn from a study of T cell responses to AZD1222 COVID-19 vaccine. V dropped 0 bases and J dropped 7 bases, with 10 bases sitting between them. Germline V gene data show CDR1 as LNHDA and CDR2 as SQIVND (reference sequence). The CDR3 has 14 residues. The data were produced by immunoSEQ multiplex PCR, yet TCRdb's version contains in-frame clones alone and is incomplete. The table has approximately 82,000 clones, about 94% seen once. The TCR was taken from an adult who received the AZD1222 COVID-19 vaccine. V and J are TRBV19 and TRBJ1-5, with D maybe TRBD1 (5 bases). Here the sequenced sample was peripheral blood, taken 28 days after the second AZD1222 dose. The CDR3 loop is CASSIEGGEQPQHF. The CDR3, as DNA: TGTGCCAGTAGTATAGAGGGAGGGGAGCAGCCCCAGCATTTT.